Described below is a single T cell receptor beta chain sequence and its context. Its antigen is not identified. This CDR3 comprises 15 residues. Per germline, CDR1 SNHLY and CDR2 FYNNEI. After removal of 8 bases from V and 1 base from J, the junction contained 7 bases not matched to a gene. The entry originates in a study of T cell responses to AZD1222 COVID-19 vaccine. General study findings and limits: Vaccine-associated CD4 TCRs ranged over spike, dominating at 160-218 and 743-854. Donor demographics were predominantly white British with a female majority; clonal diversity may be underestimated. Spike-specific TCR breadth and depth grew following two AZD1222 doses.

The method was immunoSEQ multiplex PCR; TCRdb's version includes in-frame clones alone and lacks a portion of them. The table lists 85,000 to 90,000 clones, roughly 90% of them singletons, with about 5.7% in the top ten. It was second doses at about 4 or about 12 weeks that were pooled. This sequence originates from an adult who received the AZD1222 COVID-19 vaccine. The chain recombines TRBV2 with TRBJ2-2, with 7 bases aligning to TRBD2. Source: peripheral blood, taken 28 days after the second AZD1222 dose. CDR3 sequence: CASSSGRMNTGELFF. Here the CDR3 DNA reads TGTGCCAGCTCTAGCGGAAGGATGAACACCGGGGAGCTGTTTTTT.